This is a list of T cell receptor beta chains from one sample in a study of blood T cell repertoires in COVID-19. Clones were sequenced by immunoSEQ multiplex PCR, and TCRdb holds only the in-frame ones, with some missing. The table has 40,000 to 50,000 clones, nearly 90% seen once. The sample consisted of peripheral blood. These receptors originate from a man aged 60 to 75 with acute or convalescent COVID-19. The CDR3 runs from the conserved cysteine through the conserved F or W. The D gene is left open where the match is weak. Part of the rows lack a size; the others show once, few, many or a class for expanded clones.

J: TRBJ1-5
size: .
length: 13
V: TRBV10-3
D: TRBD1
CDR3: CAIREGQGWPQHF
DNA: TGTGCCATCAGGGAGGGACAGGGCTGGCCCCAGCATTTT

J: TRBJ1-6
size: .
length: 16
V: TRBV5-6
D: .
CDR3: CASSLVQRYGISPLHF
DNA: TGTGCCAGCAGCTTGGTCCAGAGATACGGGATTTCACCCCTCCACTTT

J: TRBJ1-1
size: .
length: 13
V: TRBV19
D: TRBD1
CDR3: CAAKDRDYTEAFF
DNA: TGTGCCGCAAAGGACAGGGATTACACTGAAGCTTTCTTT

J: TRBJ2-2
size: .
length: 15
V: TRBV5-1
D: .
CDR3: CASSTGLPNTGELFF
DNA: TGCGCCAGCAGCACGGGACTGCCGAACACCGGGGAGCTGTTTTTT

J: TRBJ2-5
size: .
length: 15
V: TRBV18
D: .
CDR3: CASRTDRQRQETQYF
DNA: TGTGCCAGCCGAACCGATAGACAGCGCCAAGAGACCCAGTACTTC

J: TRBJ2-3
size: once
length: 14
V: TRBV11-2
D: TRBD2
CDR3: CASSLSGGGDTQYF
DNA: TGTGCCAGCAGCTTAAGTGGGGGGGGAGATACGCAGTATTTT

J: TRBJ1-2
size: .
length: 12
V: TRBV25-1
D: .
CDR3: CASSELRGGYTF
DNA: TGTGCCAGCAGTGAATTAAGGGGTGGCTACACCTTC

J: TRBJ1-4
size: .
length: 15
V: TRBV5-8
D: TRBD1
CDR3: CASRPRTGGGKKLFF
DNA: TGTGCCAGCAGGCCAAGGACAGGGGGCGGTAAAAAACTGTTTTTT

J: TRBJ2-1
size: once
length: 16
V: TRBV3-1/TRBV3-2
D: TRBD2
CDR3: CASSPGAGGPRYEQFF
DNA: TGTGCCAGCAGCCCAGGAGCGGGGGGGCCCCGATATGAGCAGTTCTTC

J: TRBJ2-7
size: .
length: 14
V: TRBV30
D: TRBD2
CDR3: CAWSVPGGSYEQYF
DNA: TGTGCCTGGAGTGTCCCCGGGGGGTCCTACGAGCAGTACTTC

J: TRBJ1-5
size: .
length: 16
V: TRBV2
D: .
CDR3: CASSDRFRFGNQPQHF
DNA: TGTGCCAGCAGTGATCGGTTCAGGTTCGGCAATCAGCCCCAGCATTTT

J: TRBJ2-5
size: .
length: 14
V: TRBV27
D: TRBD2
CDR3: CASSFWGGQETQYF
DNA: TGTGCCAGCAGTTTTTGGGGGGGCCAAGAGACCCAGTACTTC

J: TRBJ2-5
size: once
length: 15
V: TRBV27
D: TRBD1
CDR3: CASSSGTGLAETQYF
DNA: TGTGCCAGCAGTTCCGGGACAGGGTTGGCAGAGACCCAGTACTTC

J: TRBJ2-4
size: .
length: 16
V: TRBV27
D: TRBD1
CDR3: CASSFTYRGSKNIQYF
DNA: TGTGCCAGCAGTTTTACATACAGGGGAAGCAAAAACATTCAGTACTTC

J: TRBJ2-5
size: .
length: 15
V: TRBV7-2
D: TRBD2
CDR3: CASSLSGGIQETQYF
DNA: TGTGCCAGCAGCTTGAGCGGGGGGATCCAAGAGACCCAGTACTTC

J: TRBJ2-7
size: .
length: 15
V: TRBV19
D: TRBD1
CDR3: CASSPGTGPSYEQYF
DNA: TGTGCCAGTAGTCCCGGGACAGGGCCTTCCTACGAGCAGTACTTC

J: TRBJ2-2
size: .
length: 14
V: TRBV30
D: .
CDR3: CAWSLGPVAGELFF
DNA: TGTGCCTGGAGTCTGGGCCCCGTCGCCGGGGAGCTGTTTTTT

J: TRBJ1-1
size: medium-sized
length: 15
V: TRBV6-2/TRBV6-3
D: TRBD1
CDR3: CASSYPTSGTGEAFF
DNA: TGTGCCAGCAGTTACCCCACATCCGGGACAGGGGAAGCTTTCTTT

J: TRBJ1-6
size: .
length: 14
V: TRBV5-1
D: TRBD1
CDR3: CASSLTGGDSPLHF
DNA: TGCGCCAGCAGCTTGACAGGGGGCGATTCACCCCTCCACTTT

J: TRBJ1-1
size: .
length: 19
V: TRBV5-6
D: .
CDR3: CASSFWGVPGTIPNTEAFF
DNA: TGTGCCAGCAGTTTTTGGGGAGTACCAGGGACTATACCGAACACTGAAGCTTTCTTT

J: TRBJ1-5
size: once
length: 18
V: TRBV9
D: TRBD1
CDR3: CASSRADRGPYSNQPQHF
DNA: TGTGCCAGCAGCCGGGCGGACAGGGGCCCTTATAGCAATCAGCCCCAGCATTTT

J: TRBJ1-4
size: .
length: 15
V: TRBV6-5
D: TRBD1
CDR3: CASRRPGQIYEKLFF
DNA: TGTGCCAGCAGACGGCCGGGACAGATCTATGAAAAACTGTTTTTT

J: TRBJ1-1
size: once
length: 12
V: TRBV29-1
D: .
CDR3: CSVDQGNTEAFF
DNA: TGCAGCGTTGATCAGGGCAACACTGAAGCTTTCTTT

J: TRBJ1-6
size: once
length: 14
V: TRBV19
D: TRBD1
CDR3: CASSLDRGNSPLHF
DNA: TGTGCCAGTAGCCTAGACAGGGGTAATTCACCCCTCCACTTT

J: TRBJ1-2
size: .
length: 13
V: TRBV7-2
D: .
CDR3: CASSLGSFNGYTF
DNA: TGTGCCAGCAGCCTAGGGAGTTTCAATGGCTACACCTTC